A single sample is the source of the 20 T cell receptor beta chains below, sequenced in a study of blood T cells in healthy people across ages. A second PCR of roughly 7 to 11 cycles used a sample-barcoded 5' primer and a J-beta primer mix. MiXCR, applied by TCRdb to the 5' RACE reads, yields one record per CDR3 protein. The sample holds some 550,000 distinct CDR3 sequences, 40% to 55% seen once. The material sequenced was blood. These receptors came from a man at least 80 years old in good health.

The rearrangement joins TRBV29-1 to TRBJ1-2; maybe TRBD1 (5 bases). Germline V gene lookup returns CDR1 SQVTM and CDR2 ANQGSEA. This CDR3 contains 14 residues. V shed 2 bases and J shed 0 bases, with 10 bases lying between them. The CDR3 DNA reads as TGCAGCGTTGAATCGGGGCGGACTAACTATGGCTACACCTTC. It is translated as CSVESGRTNYGYTF. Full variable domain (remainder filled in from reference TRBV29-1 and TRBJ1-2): SAVISQKPSRDICQRGTSLTIQCQVDSQVTMMFWYRQQPGQSLTLIATANQGSEATYESGFVIDKFPISRPNLTFSTLTVSNMSPEDSSIYLCSVESGRTNYGYTFGSGTRLTVV.

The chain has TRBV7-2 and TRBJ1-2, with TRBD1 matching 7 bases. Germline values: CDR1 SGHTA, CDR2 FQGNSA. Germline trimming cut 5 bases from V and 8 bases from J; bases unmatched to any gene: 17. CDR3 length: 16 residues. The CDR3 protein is CASSIGQEGALKGYTF. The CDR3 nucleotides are TGTGCCAGCAGCATCGGACAGGAGGGGGCCCTAAAGGGCTACACCTTC. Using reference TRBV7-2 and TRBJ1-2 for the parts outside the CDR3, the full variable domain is GAGVSQSPSNKVTEKGKDVELRCDPISGHTALYWYRQSLGQGLEFLIYFQGNSAPDKSGLPSDRFSAERTGGSVSTLTIQRTQQEDSAVYLCASSIGQEGALKGYTFGSGTRLTVV.

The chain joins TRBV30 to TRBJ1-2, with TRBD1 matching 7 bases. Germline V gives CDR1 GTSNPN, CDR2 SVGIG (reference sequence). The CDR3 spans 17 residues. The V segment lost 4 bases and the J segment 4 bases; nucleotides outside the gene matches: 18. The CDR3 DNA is TGTGCCTGGACAACAGGGGAGTCCAAAGGTGGCTCCTATGGCTACACCTTC. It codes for CAWTTGESKGGSYGYTF.

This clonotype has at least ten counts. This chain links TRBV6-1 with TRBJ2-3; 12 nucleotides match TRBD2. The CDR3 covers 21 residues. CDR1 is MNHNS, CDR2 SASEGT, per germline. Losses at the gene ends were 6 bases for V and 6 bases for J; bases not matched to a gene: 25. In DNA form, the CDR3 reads TGTGCCAGCAGCACCCAGGGCGGACTAGCGGGGAGGCCCGGTGTGGGGGATACGCAGTATTTT. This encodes CASSTQGGLAGRPGVGDTQYF.

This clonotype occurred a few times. CDR3 in DNA: TGTGCCAGCAGTCAGGGGGGGGGCGATGAGCAGTTCTTC. It is translated as CASSQGGGDEQFF. The chain combines TRBV13 with TRBJ2-1; D may correspond to TRBD1 or TRBD2 (7 bases each). Germline CDR1 reads PRHDT; CDR2 reads FYEKMQ (reference sequence). The germline V and J ends were trimmed by 6 bases and 8 bases, with 14 bases remaining between them. The CDR3 has 13 amino acids.

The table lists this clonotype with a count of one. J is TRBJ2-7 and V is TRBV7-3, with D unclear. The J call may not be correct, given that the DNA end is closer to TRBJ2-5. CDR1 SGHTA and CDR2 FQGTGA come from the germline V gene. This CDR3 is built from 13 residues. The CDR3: CASRRVGSETQYF. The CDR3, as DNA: TGTGCCAGCAGAAGGGTAGGGTCTGAGACCCAGTACTTC.

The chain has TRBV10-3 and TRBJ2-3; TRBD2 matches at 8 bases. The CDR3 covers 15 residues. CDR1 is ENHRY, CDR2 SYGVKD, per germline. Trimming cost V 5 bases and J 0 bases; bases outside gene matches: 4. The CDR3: CAISKSGGSTDTQYF. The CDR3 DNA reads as TGTGCCATCAGTAAAAGCGGGGGTAGCACAGATACGCAGTATTTT.

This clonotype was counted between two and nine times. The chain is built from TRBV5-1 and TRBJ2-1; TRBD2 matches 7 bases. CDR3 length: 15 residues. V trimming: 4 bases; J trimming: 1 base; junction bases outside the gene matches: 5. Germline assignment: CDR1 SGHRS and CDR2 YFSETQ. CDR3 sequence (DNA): TGCGCCAGCAGCCTGAGCGGGGATTCCTACAATGAGCAGTTCTTC. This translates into CASSLSGDSYNEQFF.

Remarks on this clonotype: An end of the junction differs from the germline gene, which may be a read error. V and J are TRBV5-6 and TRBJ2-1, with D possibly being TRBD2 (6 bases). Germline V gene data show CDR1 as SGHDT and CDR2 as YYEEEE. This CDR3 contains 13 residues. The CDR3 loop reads CAGSLSGVVVGFF. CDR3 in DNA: TGTGCCGGCAGCTTGTCGGGAGTGGTAGTCGGCTTCTTC.

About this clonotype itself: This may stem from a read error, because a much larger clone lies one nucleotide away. CDR3 in DNA: TGTGCCGGCAGCCCTGCGGGGACTAGCGGGAACTCCTACGAGCAGTACTTC. It encodes CAGSPAGTSGNSYEQYF. This chain joins TRBV7-9 and TRBJ2-7, with TRBD2 matching 13 bases. The CDR3 covers 17 residues. Germline assignment: CDR1 SEHNR and CDR2 FQNEAQ (reference sequence).

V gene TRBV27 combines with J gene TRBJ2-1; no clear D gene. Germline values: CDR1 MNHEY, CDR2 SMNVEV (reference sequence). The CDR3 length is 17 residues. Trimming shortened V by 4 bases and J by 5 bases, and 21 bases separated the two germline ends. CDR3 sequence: CASSSPRRSLLHNEQFF. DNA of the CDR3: TGTGCCAGCAGTTCCCCCCGTCGTTCGCTATTGCACAATGAGCAGTTCTTC.

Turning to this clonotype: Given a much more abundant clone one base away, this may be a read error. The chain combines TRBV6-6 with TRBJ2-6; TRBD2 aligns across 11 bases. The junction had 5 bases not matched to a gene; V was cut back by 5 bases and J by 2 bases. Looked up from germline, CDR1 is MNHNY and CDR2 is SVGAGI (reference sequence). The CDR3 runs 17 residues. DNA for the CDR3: TGTGCCAGCAGTCAGGGACTAGCGGTCCCTGGGGCCAACGTCCTGACTTTC. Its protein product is CASSQGLAVPGANVLTF.

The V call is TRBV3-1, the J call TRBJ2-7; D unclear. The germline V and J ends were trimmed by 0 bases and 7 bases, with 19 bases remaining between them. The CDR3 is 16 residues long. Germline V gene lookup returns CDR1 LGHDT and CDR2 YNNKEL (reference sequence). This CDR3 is CASSQEQRSDMGEQYF. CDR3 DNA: TGTGCCAGCAGCCAAGAACAAAGGAGTGATATGGGGGAGCAGTACTTC.

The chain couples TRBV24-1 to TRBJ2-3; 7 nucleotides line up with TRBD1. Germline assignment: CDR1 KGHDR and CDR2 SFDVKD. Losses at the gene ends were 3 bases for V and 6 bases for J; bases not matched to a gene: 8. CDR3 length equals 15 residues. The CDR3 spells CATSDPITGADTQYF. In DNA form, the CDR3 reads TGTGCCACCAGTGATCCCATTACAGGGGCGGATACGCAGTATTTT.

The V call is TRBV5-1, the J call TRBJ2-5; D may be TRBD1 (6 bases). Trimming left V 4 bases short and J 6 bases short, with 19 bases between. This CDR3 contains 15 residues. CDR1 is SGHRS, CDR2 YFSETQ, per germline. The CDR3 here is CASSPNVVGAKTQYF. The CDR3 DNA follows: TGCGCCAGCAGCCCCAACGTCGTGGGGGCGAAGACCCAGTACTTC.

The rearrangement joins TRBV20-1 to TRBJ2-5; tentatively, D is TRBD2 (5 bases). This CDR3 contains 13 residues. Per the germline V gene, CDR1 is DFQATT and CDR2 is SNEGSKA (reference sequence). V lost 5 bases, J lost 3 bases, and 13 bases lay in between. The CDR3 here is CSAEGSREETQYF. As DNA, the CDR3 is TGCAGTGCTGAAGGGAGTCGGGAAGAGACCCAGTACTTC.

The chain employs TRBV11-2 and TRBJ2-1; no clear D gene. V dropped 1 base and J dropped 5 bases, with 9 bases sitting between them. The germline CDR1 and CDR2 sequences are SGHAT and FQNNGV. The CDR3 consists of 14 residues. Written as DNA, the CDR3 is TGTGCCAGCAGCTTAGGAGGACGGAACAATGAGCAGTTCTTC. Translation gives CASSLGGRNNEQFF.

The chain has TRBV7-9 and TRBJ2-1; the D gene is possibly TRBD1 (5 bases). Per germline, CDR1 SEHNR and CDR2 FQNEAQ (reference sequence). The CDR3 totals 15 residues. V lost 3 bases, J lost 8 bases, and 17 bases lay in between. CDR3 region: CASSLGWGRSDEQFF. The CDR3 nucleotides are TGTGCCAGCAGCTTGGGGTGGGGCCGTTCAGATGAGCAGTTCTTC.

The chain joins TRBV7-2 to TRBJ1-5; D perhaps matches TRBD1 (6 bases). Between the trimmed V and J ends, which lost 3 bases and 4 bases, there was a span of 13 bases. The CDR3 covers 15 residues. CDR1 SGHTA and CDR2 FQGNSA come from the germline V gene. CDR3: CASSFTGDINQPQHF. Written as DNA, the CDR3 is TGTGCCAGCAGCTTTACCGGGGACATAAATCAGCCCCAGCATTTT.

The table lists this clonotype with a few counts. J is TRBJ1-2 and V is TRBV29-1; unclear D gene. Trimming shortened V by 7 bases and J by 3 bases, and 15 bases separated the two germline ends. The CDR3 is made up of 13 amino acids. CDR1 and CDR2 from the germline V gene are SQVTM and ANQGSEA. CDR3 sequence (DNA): TGCAGCGCTACTACCGGGGATCACTATGGCTACACCTTC. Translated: CSATTGDHYGYTF.